A single sample gave rise to the 14 T cell receptor beta chains below, sequenced in a study of T-cell reconstitution after alpha-beta-depleted transplantation in children. TCRbeta library preparation incorporated unique molecular identifiers. TCRdb re-called the PCR reads through MiXCR, storing one row per CDR3 protein. The profile shows fewer than 750,000 distinct CDR3 sequences, over 25% of them singletons. Material: PBMCs, obtained before TCRalphabeta/CD19-depleted stem cell transplant. These receptors all come from a boy younger than two with Wiskott-Aldrich syndrome, due to receive a stem cell transplant.

This clonotype was observed a few times. The CDR3 reads CASSLLPSYNEQFF. The CDR3 coding sequence is TGTGCCAGCAGTCTACTTCCTTCCTACAATGAGCAGTTCTTC. This chain links TRBV12-3 or TRBV12-4 with TRBJ2-1; D is unresolved. Trimming cost V 5 bases and J 1 base, with 9 bases left between them. This CDR3 is 14 amino acids long.

This chain connects TRBV24-1 to TRBJ2-1; D is perhaps TRBD2 (6 bases). CDR3 size: 16 residues. Trimming left V 7 bases short and J 3 bases short, with 18 bases between. Germline CDR1 KGHDR, CDR2 SFDVKD. In DNA form, the CDR3 reads TGTGCCACCAGCGCCTCAGGAGGGAAGGACTACAATGAGCAGTTCTTC. It yields the protein CATSASGGKDYNEQFF.

This clonotype has a handful of counts. This chain joins TRBV20-1 and TRBJ2-3; D tentatively fits TRBD1 or TRBD2 (5 bases each). Germline CDR1 reads DFQATT; CDR2 reads SNEGSKA (reference sequence). V was cut by 5 bases and J by 3 bases, with 15 bases left in between. The length of the CDR3 is 14 residues. The CDR3 spells CSALPGLGTDTQYF. The CDR3 DNA is TGCAGTGCTCTACCGGGGCTAGGTACAGATACGCAGTATTTT.

The genes are TRBV5-6 and TRBJ1-2; TRBD1 might be the D (5 bases). Germline lookup yields CDR1 SGHDT and CDR2 YYEEEE. This CDR3 has 12 amino acids. The V end lost 0 bases, the J end lost 6 bases, and 6 bases lay between the germline ends. The chain's CDR3 is CASSLGTNGYTF. DNA for the CDR3: TGTGCCAGCAGCTTGGGGACAAATGGCTACACCTTC.

The rearrangement joins TRBV29-1 to TRBJ2-3; weak D call: TRBD2 (5 bases). V gave up 5 bases and J gave up 2 bases, with 11 bases separating them. CDR1 SQVTM and CDR2 ANQGSEA come from the germline V gene. This CDR3 region has 13 residues. Here the CDR3 DNA reads TGCAGCGTTTGGCCGAGGGCCACAGATACGCAGTATTTT. It is translated as CSVWPRATDTQYF.

This clonotype was seen a handful of times. This rearrangement joins TRBV5-1 to TRBJ2-3; D remains ambiguous. In germline, CDR1 is SGHRS, CDR2 YFSETQ. Trimming took 0 bases from V and 0 from J, leaving 11 bases between them. CDR3 length equals 16 residues. The CDR3, as DNA: TGCGCCAGCAGCTTGGTAGGCGGTCCTAGCACAGATACGCAGTATTTT. Its translation is CASSLVGGPSTDTQYF. The whole variable domain, remainder taken from reference TRBV5-1 and TRBJ2-3, is KAGVTQTPRYLIKTRGQQVTLSCSPISGHRSVSWYQQTPGQGLQFLFEYFSETQRNKGNFPGRFSGRQFSNSRSEMNVSTLELGDSALYLCASSLVGGPSTDTQYFGPGTRLTVL.

The table lists this clonotype with a few counts. The genes are TRBV15 and TRBJ2-1; 7 nucleotides agree with TRBD2. V shed 0 bases and J 7 bases; nucleotides not matched to a gene: 9. This CDR3 is built from 16 residues. CDR1 and CDR2 (germline): LNHNV, YYDKDF (reference sequence). CDR3 loop: CATSREWREFQNEQFF. The CDR3, as DNA: TGTGCCACCAGCAGAGAGTGGCGGGAGTTTCAGAATGAGCAGTTCTTC.

The chain couples TRBV20-1 to TRBJ2-7; D possibly uses TRBD1 or TRBD2 (5 bases each). V was clipped by 3 bases and J by 5 bases, with 14 bases between them. This CDR3 is 13 amino acids long. CDR1 and CDR2 (germline): DFQATT, SNEGSKA (reference sequence). CDR3 loop: CSASPGAPNEQYF. The DNA of the CDR3 is TGCAGTGCTAGCCCCGGGGCTCCCAACGAGCAGTACTTC.

This clonotype has ten or more counts. The chain links TRBV5-1 to TRBJ2-7; D not resolved. Germline CDR1 SGHRS, CDR2 YFSETQ. V lost 0 bases to trimming and J lost 0 bases, with 7 bases between them. The CDR3 has 14 residues. For the CDR3, the DNA is TGCGCCAGCAGCTTGGGAGTCAGCTCCTACGAGCAGTACTTC. This translates into CASSLGVSSYEQYF.

This rearrangement joins TRBV12-3 or TRBV12-4 to TRBJ1-5; no definite D call. The CDR3 spans 13 residues. V was cut by 7 bases and J by 10 bases, with 17 bases left in between. CDR3 loop: CASTHSDLGPQHF. The CDR3 nucleotides read TGTGCCAGCACCCACAGCGATCTCGGCCCCCAGCATTTT.

The chain uses TRBV24-1 and TRBJ2-4; a weak D match, TRBD1 (8 bases). The CDR3 has 15 amino acids. Germline V CDR1 and CDR2: KGHDR, SFDVKD. Trimming left V 5 bases short and J 7 bases short, with 17 bases between. CDR3 amino acids: CATSGEGQVANIQYF. DNA of the CDR3: TGTGCCACCAGTGGGGAGGGACAGGTGGCCAACATTCAGTACTTC.

The chain joins TRBV20-1 to TRBJ2-3; D is undetermined. V was clipped by 5 bases and J by 1 base, with 10 bases between them. The germline V gene encodes CDR1 DFQATT and CDR2 SNEGSKA (reference sequence). The CDR3 totals 13 residues. The CDR3 DNA reads TGCAGTGCTCCGAGATCTGGCACAGATACGCAGTATTTT. It codes for CSAPRSGTDTQYF.

The rearrangement uses TRBV29-1 and TRBJ2-2; 12 bases map to TRBD2. The length of the CDR3 is 14 residues. The trim removed 4 bases at V and 7 bases at J, leaving 4 bases unmatched. Germline V gene lookup returns CDR1 SQVTM and CDR2 ANQGSEA. CDR3 nucleotide sequence: TGCAGCGTTGGGACTAGCGGGAAGCACGGGGAGCTGTTTTTT. Its protein product is CSVGTSGKHGELFF.

The chain carries TRBV9 and TRBJ2-7, with 7 nucleotides matching TRBD1. Trimming cost V 0 bases and J 6 bases; bases outside gene matches: 9. The length of the CDR3 is 15 residues. Germline assignment: CDR1 SGDLS and CDR2 YYNGEE. The CDR3 spells CASSVGPTGVGEQYF. The CDR3 DNA follows: TGTGCCAGCAGCGTAGGCCCCACAGGGGTGGGCGAGCAGTACTTC. The full variable domain, in which reference TRBV9 and TRBJ2-7 provide the parts outside the CDR3, is DSGVTQTPKHLITATGQRVTLRCSPRSGDLSVYWYQQSLDQGLQFLIQYYNGEERAKGNILERFSAQQFPDLHSELNLSSLELGDSALYFCASSVGPTGVGEQYFGPGTRLTVT.